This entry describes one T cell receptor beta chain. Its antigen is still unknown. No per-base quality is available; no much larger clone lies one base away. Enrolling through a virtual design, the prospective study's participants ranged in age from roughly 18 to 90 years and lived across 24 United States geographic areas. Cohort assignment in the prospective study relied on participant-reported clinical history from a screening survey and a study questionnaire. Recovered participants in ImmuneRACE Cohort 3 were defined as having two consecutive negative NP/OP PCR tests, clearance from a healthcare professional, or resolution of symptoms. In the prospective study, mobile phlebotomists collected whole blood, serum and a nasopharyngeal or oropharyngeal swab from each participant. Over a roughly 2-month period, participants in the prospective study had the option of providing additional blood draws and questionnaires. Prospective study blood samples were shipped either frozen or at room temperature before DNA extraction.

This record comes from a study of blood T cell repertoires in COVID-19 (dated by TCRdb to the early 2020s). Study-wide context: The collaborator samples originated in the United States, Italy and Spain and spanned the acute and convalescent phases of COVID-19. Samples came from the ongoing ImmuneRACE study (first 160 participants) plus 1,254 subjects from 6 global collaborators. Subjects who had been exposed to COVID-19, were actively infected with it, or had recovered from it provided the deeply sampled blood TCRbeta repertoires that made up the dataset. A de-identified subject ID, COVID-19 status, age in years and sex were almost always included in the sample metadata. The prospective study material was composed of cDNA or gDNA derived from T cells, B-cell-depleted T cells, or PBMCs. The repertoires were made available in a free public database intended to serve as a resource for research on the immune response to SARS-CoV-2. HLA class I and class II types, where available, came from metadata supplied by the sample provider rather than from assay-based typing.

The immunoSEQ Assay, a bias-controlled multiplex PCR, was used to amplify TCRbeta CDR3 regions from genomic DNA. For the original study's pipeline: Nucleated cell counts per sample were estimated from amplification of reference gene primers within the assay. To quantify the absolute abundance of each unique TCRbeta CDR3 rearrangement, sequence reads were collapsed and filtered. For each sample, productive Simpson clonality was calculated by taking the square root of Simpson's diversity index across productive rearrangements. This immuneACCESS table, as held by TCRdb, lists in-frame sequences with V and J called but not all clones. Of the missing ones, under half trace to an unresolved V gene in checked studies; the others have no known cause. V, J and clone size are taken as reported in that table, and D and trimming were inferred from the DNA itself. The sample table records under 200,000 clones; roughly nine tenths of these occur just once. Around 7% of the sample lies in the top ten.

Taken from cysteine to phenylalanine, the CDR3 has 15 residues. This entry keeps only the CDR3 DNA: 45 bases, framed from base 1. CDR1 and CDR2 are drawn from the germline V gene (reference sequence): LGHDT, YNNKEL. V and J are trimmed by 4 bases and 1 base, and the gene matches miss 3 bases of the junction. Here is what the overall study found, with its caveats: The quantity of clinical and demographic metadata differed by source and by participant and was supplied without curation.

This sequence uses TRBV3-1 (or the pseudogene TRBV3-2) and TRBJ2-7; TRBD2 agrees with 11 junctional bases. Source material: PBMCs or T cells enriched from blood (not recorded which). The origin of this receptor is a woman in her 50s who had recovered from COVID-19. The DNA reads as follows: TGTGCCAGCAGCCCGGGACTAGCGGAGTCCTACGAGCAGTACTTC. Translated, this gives CASSPGLAESYEQYF.